This TCR beta chain came from a study of T cells in Graves' hyperthyroidism and ophthalmopathy. This clonotype was seen repeatedly, ten times or more. Diagnosis rested on symptoms, serum thyroxine and TRAb, thyroid ultrasound, and orbital computed tomography. The blood sample dates from first hyperthyroidism diagnosis, preceding any ophthalmopathy symptoms. The source of the PBMCs was around 10 ml of fresh peripheral blood. After removal of 6 bases from V and 0 bases from J, the junction contained 5 bases not matched to a gene. The CDR3 totals 15 residues. Germline V gene lookup returns CDR1 LNHDA and CDR2 SQIVND (reference sequence). The CDR3 regions of TCR beta were amplified from RNA transcripts. With the HTBI primer set, the TCR CDR3 went through a first round of RT-PCR. From the multiplex PCR reads, TCRdb called clonotypes with MiXCR, one entry per CDR3 protein. This table has 250,000 or so distinct CDR3 sequences, about 15% appearing once.

This sequence joins TRBV19 and TRBJ1-3; TRBD1 agrees at 7 bases. Sequencing used blood. This TCR derives from a woman aged 40-49 years with Graves' hyperthyroidism that later progressed to Graves' ophthalmopathy. CDR3 sequence reads: CASSSTGSSGNTIYF. For the CDR3, the DNA is TGTGCCAGTAGCTCGACAGGGAGCTCTGGAAACACCATATATTTT.